This is a list of T cell receptor beta chains from one sample in a study of glioma-infiltrating T cells. TCRdb redid the calling of the multiplex PCR reads with MiXCR, one entry per CDR3 protein. The sample comprises about 130,000 distinct CDR3 sequences, approximately 26% of which are singletons, and 25% to 30% rests with the top ten. The sample consisted of glioma tissue, nonneoplastic brain tissue, or PBMCs (not recorded which). Source of these receptors: a human donor with low-grade glioma or glioblastoma, undergoing nonglioma brain surgery, or in good health (not recorded which). Both conserved end residues are part of each CDR3. The D gene is left open where the match is weak. Where a row states a size, it is once, few, many or the class of an expanded clone; other rows omit it.

CDR3 protein,CDR3 DNA,clone size,V gene,D gene,J gene,CDR3 length
CASSLAPGTDLNTEAFF,TGTGCCAGCAGCTTAGCACCGGGGACAGACCTGAACACTGAAGCTTTCTTT,-,TRBV7-9,TRBD1,TRBJ1-1,17
CSARLAGVQETQYF,TGCAGTGCTCGACTAGCGGGGGTTCAAGAGACCCAGTACTTC,many,TRBV20-1,TRBD2,TRBJ2-5,14
CASSIVIQGNTIYF,TGTGCCAGCAGCATTGTGATCCAAGGAAACACCATATATTTT,few,TRBV12-3/TRBV12-4,-,TRBJ1-3,14
CAIKGQVPYNEQFF,TGTGCCATCAAGGGACAGGTACCCTACAATGAGCAGTTCTTC,-,TRBV12-3/TRBV12-4,TRBD1,TRBJ2-1,14
CASSLGTGYYGYTF,TGTGCCAGCAGCCTTGGAACAGGGTACTATGGCTACACCTTC,few,TRBV7-3,-,TRBJ1-2,14
CASSLVGLAYYNEQFF,TGTGCCAGCAGCTTAGTAGGGCTAGCGTATTACAATGAGCAGTTCTTC,many,TRBV7-2,-,TRBJ2-1,16
CSGDRGATEAFF,TGCAGCGGTGACAGGGGGGCCACTGAAGCTTTCTTT,-,TRBV29-1,TRBD1,TRBJ1-1,12
CASSQVGQRDGYTF,TGTGCCAGCAGCCAAGTGGGACAGCGCGATGGCTACACCTTC,-,TRBV4-2,TRBD1,TRBJ1-2,14
CASSTRGGRYSNQPQHF,TGTGCCAGTAGCACTCGAGGGGGCAGATATAGCAATCAGCCCCAGCATTTT,few,TRBV19,TRBD1,TRBJ1-5,17
CASSGQGASYEQFF,TGCGCCAGCAGTGGACAGGGGGCTTCCTATGAGCAGTTCTTC,-,TRBV5-1,TRBD1,TRBJ2-1,14
CASSLERGAGQPQHF,TGTGCCAGCAGCCTCGAGAGGGGGGCGGGTCAGCCCCAGCATTTT,-,TRBV3-1,-,TRBJ1-5,15
CASSEWQGVNTEAFF,TGTGCCAGCAGTGAATGGCAGGGGGTGAACACTGAAGCTTTCTTT,-,TRBV2,TRBD1,TRBJ1-1,15
CATRLARNTGELFF,TGTGCCACCAGACTAGCGAGGAACACCGGGGAGCTGTTTTTT,few,TRBV12-3/TRBV12-4,TRBD2,TRBJ2-2,14
CASSFFASATNEKLFF,TGTGCCAGCAGTTTCTTCGCGTCTGCAACTAATGAAAAACTGTTTTTT,few,TRBV6-1,-,TRBJ1-4,16
CASSLSRRGGSETQYF,TGTGCCAGCAGTTTAAGTCGGCGAGGGGGCTCGGAGACCCAGTACTTC,few,TRBV27,TRBD1,TRBJ2-5,16
CATSDPGQSEAFF,TGTGCCACCAGTGACCCCGGACAGTCTGAAGCTTTCTTT,-,TRBV24-1,-,TRBJ1-1,13
CASTSGGPRTDTQYF,TGTGCCAGCACCTCAGGGGGGCCGCGCACAGATACGCAGTATTTT,many,TRBV12-3/TRBV12-4,-,TRBJ2-3,15
CASSLGQHTDTQYF,TGTGCCAGCAGCCTAGGACAACACACAGATACGCAGTATTTT,many,TRBV28,-,TRBJ2-3,14
CAISESGRTNTEAFF,TGTGCCATCAGTGAGTCGGGCAGGACGAACACTGAAGCTTTCTTT,few,TRBV10-3,-,TRBJ1-1,15
CASSSGDRRVNNEQFF,TGTGCCAGCAGCAGTGGGGACAGACGTGTAAACAATGAGCAGTTCTTC,-,TRBV7-3,TRBD1,TRBJ2-1,16
CASRALDYETQYF,TGTGCCAGCAGAGCACTAGATTACGAGACCCAGTACTTC,many,TRBV27,-,TRBJ2-5,13
CSARGQGIQETQYF,TGCAGTGCTAGAGGACAGGGGATCCAAGAGACCCAGTACTTC,-,TRBV20-1,TRBD1,TRBJ2-5,14
CASSPPTSAYNEQFF,TGTGCCAGCAGCCCCCCGACTAGCGCCTACAATGAGCAGTTCTTC,few,TRBV11-2,TRBD2,TRBJ2-1,15
CASSLGGPGYEQFF,TGTGCCAGCAGCTTAGGGGGACCTGGCTATGAGCAGTTCTTC,many,TRBV7-2,-,TRBJ2-1,14
CASSSFGTDTQYF,TGTGCCAGCAGTTCCTTCGGCACAGATACGCAGTATTTT,-,TRBV27,-,TRBJ2-3,13
CASTGQGAPGNEQFF,TGTGCCAGCACAGGACAGGGGGCGCCGGGCAATGAGCAGTTCTTC,few,TRBV6-1,TRBD1,TRBJ2-1,15
CASSEEQGSTGELFF,TGTGCCAGCAGTGAAGAACAGGGATCCACCGGGGAGCTGTTTTTT,-,TRBV2,-,TRBJ2-2,15
CASSPPRPDTQYF,TGTGCCAGCTCACCACCGCGGCCAGATACGCAGTATTTT,-,TRBV18,-,TRBJ2-3,13
CASSLWGRGEGQPQHF,TGTGCCAGCAGCTTATGGGGCAGGGGAGAGGGTCAGCCCCAGCATTTT,many,TRBV7-2,-,TRBJ1-5,16
CSARDSMVHRGRSDTQYF,TGCAGTGCTAGAGATTCCATGGTTCACAGGGGGCGGTCAGATACGCAGTATTTT,many,TRBV20-1,TRBD1,TRBJ2-3,18
CASSPLAGRNYNEQFF,TGTGCCAGCAGCCCTTTAGCGGGGAGGAACTACAATGAGCAGTTCTTC,few,TRBV7-2,TRBD2,TRBJ2-1,16
CASSQGLPNTGELFF,TGTGCCAGCAGCCAGGGACTACCGAACACCGGGGAGCTGTTTTTT,-,TRBV3-1,TRBD2,TRBJ2-2,15
CSARDWGKNTEAFF,TGCAGTGCTAGAGATTGGGGGAAAAACACTGAAGCTTTCTTT,many,TRBV20-1,-,TRBJ1-1,14
CASSRPGLLLTEAFF,TGTGCCAGCAGTAGACCGGGACTCTTGCTTACTGAAGCTTTCTTT,-,TRBV5-4,-,TRBJ1-1,15
CASRMGSSTDTQYF,TGTGCCAGTAGAATGGGGTCTAGCACAGATACGCAGTATTTT,-,TRBV19,-,TRBJ2-3,14
CASSWGGGMETQYF,TGTGCCAGCAGCTGGGGCGGGGGGATGGAGACCCAGTACTTC,few,TRBV6-2/TRBV6-3,TRBD2,TRBJ2-5,14
CSARPAQGSGNQPQHF,TGCAGTGCTAGACCTGCACAGGGTAGCGGCAATCAGCCCCAGCATTTT,few,TRBV20-1,-,TRBJ1-5,16
CASSQEAAPVGELFF,TGCGCCAGCAGCCAAGAGGCAGCCCCGGTCGGGGAGCTGTTTTTT,-,TRBV4-1,-,TRBJ2-2,15
CASSIPAGGPDTQYF,TGTGCCAGCAGTATACCAGCGGGGGGACCAGATACGCAGTATTTT,many,TRBV28,TRBD2,TRBJ2-3,15
CASSYSIARANEKLFF,TGTGCCAGCAGTTACTCGATTGCGCGAGCTAATGAAAAACTGTTTTTT,-,TRBV6-6,-,TRBJ1-4,16
CASSTWDRGLSNQPQHF,TGTGCCAGTAGCACATGGGACAGGGGGCTAAGCAATCAGCCCCAGCATTTT,-,TRBV19,TRBD1,TRBJ1-5,17
CASSLAFTRGSTDTQYF,TGTGCCAGCAGCCTCGCCTTTACTAGGGGGAGCACAGATACGCAGTATTTT,-,TRBV14,-,TRBJ2-3,17
CASSQLGQTFYGYTF,TGTGCCAGCAGCCAGCTGGGACAGACTTTCTATGGCTACACCTTC,-,TRBV3-1,TRBD1,TRBJ1-2,15
CSSKRYSTDTQYF,TGCAGTTCCAAGAGATATAGCACAGATACGCAGTATTTT,many,TRBV20-1,-,TRBJ2-3,13
CASSYGLAASTDTQYF,TGTGCCAGCAGCTACGGACTAGCGGCTAGCACAGATACGCAGTATTTT,-,TRBV12-3/TRBV12-4,TRBD2,TRBJ2-3,16
CASSPQGPTQETQYF,TGTGCCAGCAGCCCACAGGGACCCACTCAAGAGACCCAGTACTTC,few,TRBV7-9,-,TRBJ2-5,15
CASSPRAGQRGYTDTQYF,TGTGCCAGCAGCCCCCGTGCCGGGCAGCGGGGATACACAGATACGCAGTATTTT,few,TRBV3-1,TRBD2,TRBJ2-3,18
CASSYPGGGETQYF,TGTGCCAGCAGTTACCCAGGGGGTGGGGAGACCCAGTACTTC,many,TRBV6-6,TRBD1,TRBJ2-5,14
CSARRSGNQPQHF,TGCAGTGCTAGAAGATCCGGCAATCAGCCCCAGCATTTT,many,TRBV20-1,-,TRBJ1-5,13
CASRNHKGTDTQYF,TGTGCCAGCAGAAACCACAAGGGCACAGATACGCAGTATTTT,-,TRBV3-1,-,TRBJ2-3,14
CASSLGTALEAFF,TGTGCCAGCAGTTTAGGGACGGCCCTTGAAGCTTTCTTT,many,TRBV6-1,-,TRBJ1-1,13
CASSLGGPRSTDTQYF,TGTGCCAGCAGCTTAGGCGGGCCTCGGAGCACAGATACGCAGTATTTT,-,TRBV11-3,-,TRBJ2-3,16
CASSLTTSYNSPLHF,TGTGCCAGCAGTTTAACAACATCCTATAATTCACCCCTCCACTTT,-,TRBV28,-,TRBJ1-6,15
CASSPEPQTDAEAFF,TGTGCCAGCAGCCCCGAGCCCCAGACGGACGCTGAAGCTTTCTTT,few,TRBV3-1,-,TRBJ1-1,15
CASSPVGLSTDTQYF,TGTGCCAGCTCACCTGTGGGACTTAGCACAGATACGCAGTATTTT,few,TRBV18,-,TRBJ2-3,15
CASSFYGTEQIGYTF,TGTGCCAGCAGTTTCTATGGGACAGAGCAAATTGGCTACACCTTC,many,TRBV27,TRBD1,TRBJ1-2,15
CASSPGTGPTEAFF,TGTGCCAGCAGTCCCGGTACAGGGCCCACTGAAGCTTTCTTT,many,TRBV28,-,TRBJ1-1,14
CASSLGDLPNQPQHF,TGTGCCAGCAGCTTAGGAGATTTACCAAATCAGCCCCAGCATTTT,many,TRBV7-2,-,TRBJ1-5,15
CASTAGRNQPQHF,TGTGCCAGCACCGCGGGCAGGAATCAGCCCCAGCATTTT,few,TRBV7-2,-,TRBJ1-5,13
CASNTGGGQPQHF,TGTGCCAGCAATACAGGGGGAGGACAGCCCCAGCATTTT,many,TRBV6-1,TRBD1,TRBJ1-5,13